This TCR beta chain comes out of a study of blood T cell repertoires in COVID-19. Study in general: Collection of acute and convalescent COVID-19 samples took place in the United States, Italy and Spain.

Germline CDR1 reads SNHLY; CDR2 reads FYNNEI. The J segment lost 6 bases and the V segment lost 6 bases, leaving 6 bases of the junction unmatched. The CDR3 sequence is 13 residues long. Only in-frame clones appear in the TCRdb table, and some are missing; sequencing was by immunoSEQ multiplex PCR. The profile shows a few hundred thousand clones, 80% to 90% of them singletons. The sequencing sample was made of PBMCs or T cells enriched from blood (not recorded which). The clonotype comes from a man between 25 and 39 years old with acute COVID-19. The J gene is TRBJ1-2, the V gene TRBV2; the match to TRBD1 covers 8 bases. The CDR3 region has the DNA TGTGCCAGCAGGGGGACAGGCGTAAATGGCTACACCTTC. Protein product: CASRGTGVNGYTF.